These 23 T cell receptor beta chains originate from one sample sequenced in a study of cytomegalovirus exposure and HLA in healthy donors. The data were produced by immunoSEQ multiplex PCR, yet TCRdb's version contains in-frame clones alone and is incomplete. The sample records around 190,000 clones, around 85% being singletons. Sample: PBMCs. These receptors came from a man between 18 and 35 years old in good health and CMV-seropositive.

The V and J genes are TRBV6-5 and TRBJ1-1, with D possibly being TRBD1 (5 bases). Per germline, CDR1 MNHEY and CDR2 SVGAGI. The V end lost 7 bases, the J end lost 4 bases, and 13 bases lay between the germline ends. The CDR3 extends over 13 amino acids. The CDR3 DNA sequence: TGTGCCAGCACCTCCCGGGGACTCACTGAAGCTTTCTTT. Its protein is CASTSRGLTEAFF.

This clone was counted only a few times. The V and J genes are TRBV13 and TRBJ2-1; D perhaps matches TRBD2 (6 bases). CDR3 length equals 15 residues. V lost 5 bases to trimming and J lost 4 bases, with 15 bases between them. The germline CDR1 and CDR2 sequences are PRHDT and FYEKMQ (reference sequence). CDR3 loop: CASSRHGTRYNEQFF. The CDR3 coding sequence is TGTGCCAGCAGCCGACACGGGACTCGGTACAATGAGCAGTTCTTC.

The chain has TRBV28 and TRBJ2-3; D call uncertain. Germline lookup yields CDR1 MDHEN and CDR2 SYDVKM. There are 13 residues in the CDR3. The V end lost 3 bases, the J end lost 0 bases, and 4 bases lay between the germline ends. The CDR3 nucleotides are TGTGCCAGCAGTTTGCAGAGCACAGATACGCAGTATTTT. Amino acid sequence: CASSLQSTDTQYF.

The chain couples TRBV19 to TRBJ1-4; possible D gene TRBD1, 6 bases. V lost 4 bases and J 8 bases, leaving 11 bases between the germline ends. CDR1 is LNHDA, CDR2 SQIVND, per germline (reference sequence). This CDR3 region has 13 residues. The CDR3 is CASSKLQGEKLFF. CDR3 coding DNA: TGTGCCAGTAGTAAGCTTCAGGGGGAAAAACTGTTTTTT.

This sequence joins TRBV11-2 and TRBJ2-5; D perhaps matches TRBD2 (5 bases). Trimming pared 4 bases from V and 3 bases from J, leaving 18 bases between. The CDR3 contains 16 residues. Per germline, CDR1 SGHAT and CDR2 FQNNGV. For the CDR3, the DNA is TGTGCCAGCAGCTCGAACTTACGGGATTTAAAAGAGACCCAGTACTTC. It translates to CASSSNLRDLKETQYF.

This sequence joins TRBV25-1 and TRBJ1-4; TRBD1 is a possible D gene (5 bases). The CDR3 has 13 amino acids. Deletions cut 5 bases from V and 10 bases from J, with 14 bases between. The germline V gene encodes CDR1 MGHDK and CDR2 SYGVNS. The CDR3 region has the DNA TGTGCCAGCAGTTCCTTCACGGGGGGAAAACTGTTTTTT. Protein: CASSSFTGGKLFF.

The CDR3 coding sequence is TGTGCCAGCAGCGCGGACAGCAATTCACCCCTCCACTTT. This gives the protein CASSADSNSPLHF. The gene calls are TRBV28 and TRBJ1-6, with D maybe TRBD1 (6 bases). This CDR3 has 13 residues. In germline, CDR1 is MDHEN, CDR2 SYDVKM. V dropped 6 bases and J dropped 7 bases, with 10 bases sitting between them.

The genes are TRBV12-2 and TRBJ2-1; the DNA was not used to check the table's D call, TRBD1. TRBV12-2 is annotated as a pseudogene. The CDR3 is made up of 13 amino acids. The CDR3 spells CASRLPRGNEQFF. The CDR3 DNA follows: TGTGCAAGTCGCTTACCCAGGGGCAATGAGCAGTTCTTC.

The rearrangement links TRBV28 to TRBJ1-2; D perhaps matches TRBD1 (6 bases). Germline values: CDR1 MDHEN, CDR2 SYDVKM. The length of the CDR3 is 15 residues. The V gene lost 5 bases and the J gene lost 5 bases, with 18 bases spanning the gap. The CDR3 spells CASSQGLGREYGYTF. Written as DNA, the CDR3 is TGTGCCAGCAGTCAGGGGCTCGGGCGCGAGTATGGCTACACCTTC.

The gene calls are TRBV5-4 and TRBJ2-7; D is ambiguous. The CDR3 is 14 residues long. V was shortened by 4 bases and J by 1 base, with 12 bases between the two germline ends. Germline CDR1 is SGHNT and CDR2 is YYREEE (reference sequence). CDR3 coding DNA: TGTGCCAGCAGCCAAGATAGAATGTCCTACGAGCAGTACTTC. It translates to CASSQDRMSYEQYF.

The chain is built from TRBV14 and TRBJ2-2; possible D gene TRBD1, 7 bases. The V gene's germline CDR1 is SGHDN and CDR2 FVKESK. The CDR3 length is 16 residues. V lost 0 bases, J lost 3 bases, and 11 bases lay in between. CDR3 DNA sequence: TGTGCCAGCAGCCAAGACGGCAGGGGGGACACCGGGGAGCTGTTTTTT. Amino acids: CASSQDGRGDTGELFF.

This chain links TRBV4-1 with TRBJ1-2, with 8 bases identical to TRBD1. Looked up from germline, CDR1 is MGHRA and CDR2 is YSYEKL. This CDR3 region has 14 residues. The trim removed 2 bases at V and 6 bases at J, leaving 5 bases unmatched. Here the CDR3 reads CASSQQGAGNGYTF. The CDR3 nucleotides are TGCGCCAGCAGCCAACAGGGGGCAGGAAATGGCTACACCTTC.

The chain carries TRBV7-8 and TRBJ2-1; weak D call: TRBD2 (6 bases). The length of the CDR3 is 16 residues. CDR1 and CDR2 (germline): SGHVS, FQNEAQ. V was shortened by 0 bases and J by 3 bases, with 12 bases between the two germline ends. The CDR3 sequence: CASSLAGSSGYNEQFF. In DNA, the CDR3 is TGTGCCAGCAGCTTAGCGGGGAGTAGCGGCTACAATGAGCAGTTCTTC.

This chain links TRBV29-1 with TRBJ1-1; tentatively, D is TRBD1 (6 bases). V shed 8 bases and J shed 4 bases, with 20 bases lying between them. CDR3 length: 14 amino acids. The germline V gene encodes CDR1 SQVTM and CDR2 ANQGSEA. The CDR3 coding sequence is TGCAGCTTCACCCTACAGGGCGGGAGCACTGAAGCTTTCTTT. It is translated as CSFTLQGGSTEAFF.

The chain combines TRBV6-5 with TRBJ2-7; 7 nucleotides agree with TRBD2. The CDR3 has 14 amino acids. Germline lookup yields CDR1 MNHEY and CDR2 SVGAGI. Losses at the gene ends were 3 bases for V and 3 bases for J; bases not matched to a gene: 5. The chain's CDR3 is CASSYFSGHYEQYF. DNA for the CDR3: TGTGCCAGCAGTTATTTTAGCGGGCACTACGAGCAGTACTTC.

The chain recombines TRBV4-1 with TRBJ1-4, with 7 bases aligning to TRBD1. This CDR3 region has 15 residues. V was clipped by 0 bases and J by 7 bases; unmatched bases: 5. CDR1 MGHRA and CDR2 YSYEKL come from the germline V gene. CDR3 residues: CASSQEGAGGEKLFF. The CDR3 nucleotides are TGCGCCAGCAGCCAAGAAGGGGCAGGGGGTGAAAAACTGTTTTTT.

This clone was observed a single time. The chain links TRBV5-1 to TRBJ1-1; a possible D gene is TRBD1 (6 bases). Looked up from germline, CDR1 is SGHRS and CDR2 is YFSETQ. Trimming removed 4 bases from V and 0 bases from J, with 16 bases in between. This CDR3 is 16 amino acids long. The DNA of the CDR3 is TGCGCCAGCAGCCGAACCTCTGGACAGTTGAACACTGAAGCTTTCTTT. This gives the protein CASSRTSGQLNTEAFF.

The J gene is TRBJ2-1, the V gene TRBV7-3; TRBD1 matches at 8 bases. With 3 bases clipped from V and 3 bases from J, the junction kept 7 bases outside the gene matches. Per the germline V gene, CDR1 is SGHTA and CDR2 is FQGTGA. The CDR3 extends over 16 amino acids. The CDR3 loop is CASSLAGTGLYNEQFF. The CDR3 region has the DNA TGTGCCAGCAGCTTGGCCGGGACAGGCCTCTACAATGAGCAGTTCTTC. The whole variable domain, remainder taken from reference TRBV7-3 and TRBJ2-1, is GAGVSQTPSNKVTEKGKYVELRCDPISGHTALYWYRQSLGQGPEFLIYFQGTGAADDSGLPNDRFFAVRPEGSVSTLKIQRTERGDSAVYLCASSLAGTGLYNEQFFGPGTRLTVL.

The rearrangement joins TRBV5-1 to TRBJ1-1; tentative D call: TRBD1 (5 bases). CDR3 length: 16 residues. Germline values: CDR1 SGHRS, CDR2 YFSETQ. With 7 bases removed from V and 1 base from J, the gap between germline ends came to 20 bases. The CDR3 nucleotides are TGCGCCAGCCGTCCGACGGCCTTGGGGCCGAACACTGAAGCTTTCTTT. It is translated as CASRPTALGPNTEAFF.

CDR3 coding DNA: TGTGCCAGCAGTGATGCCCAGAACAGGGGGCGCGAAAAACTGTTTTTT. This gives the protein CASSDAQNRGREKLFF. The chain has TRBV2 and TRBJ1-4; 9 bases align to TRBD1. V was clipped by 3 bases and J by 8 bases; unmatched bases: 10. The V gene's germline CDR1 is SNHLY and CDR2 FYNNEI. This CDR3 spans 16 amino acids.

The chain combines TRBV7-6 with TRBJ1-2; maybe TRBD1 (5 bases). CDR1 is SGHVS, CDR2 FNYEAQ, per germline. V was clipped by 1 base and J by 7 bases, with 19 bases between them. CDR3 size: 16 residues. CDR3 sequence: CASSLGFPAGEAGYTF. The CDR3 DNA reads TGTGCCAGCAGCTTAGGTTTTCCGGCGGGGGAGGCTGGCTACACCTTC.

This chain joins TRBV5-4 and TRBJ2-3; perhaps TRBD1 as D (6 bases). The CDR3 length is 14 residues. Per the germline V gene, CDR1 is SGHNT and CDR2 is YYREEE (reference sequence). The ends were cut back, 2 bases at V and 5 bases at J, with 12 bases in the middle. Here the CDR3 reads CASSFRGPQDTQYF. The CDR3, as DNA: TGTGCCAGCAGCTTCAGGGGTCCACAAGATACGCAGTATTTT.

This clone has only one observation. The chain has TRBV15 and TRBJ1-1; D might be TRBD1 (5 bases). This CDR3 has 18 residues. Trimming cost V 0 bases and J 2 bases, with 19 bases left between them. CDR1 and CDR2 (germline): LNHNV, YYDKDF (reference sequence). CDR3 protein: CATSRDVNRPDTNTEAFF. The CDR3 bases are TGTGCCACCAGCAGAGATGTTAACAGGCCGGATACTAACACTGAAGCTTTCTTT.